Below, 4 T cell receptor beta chains from the same sample are listed, as sequenced in a study of CD8+ T cells in alopecia areata. As the sequencing template, cDNA was produced by extracting RNA and reverse transcribing it. Here immunoSEQ multiplex PCR was the method, and the copy in TCRdb shows in-frame clones only, minus some. The data show under 250,000 clones, about 58% seen once. Indicated treatment: oral pan-JAK inhibitor, 5-10 mg twice daily. Source: CD4+ T cells sorted from blood, taken at week 4, from a patient treated with tofacitinib. All receptors derive from a human donor with alopecia areata.

The chain joins TRBV4-3 to TRBJ1-6; D not certain. Germline CDR1 reads LGHNA; CDR2 reads YSLEER. The CDR3 covers 13 residues. Trimming cost V 1 base and J 9 bases, with 7 bases left between them. The CDR3 protein is CASSQGLSSPLHF. The CDR3 coding sequence is TGCGCCAGCAGCCAAGGACTGTCTTCACCCCTCCACTTT.

This clone came up many times. The genes are TRBV6-6 and TRBJ1-4; TRBD1 is a possible D gene (6 bases). CDR1 and CDR2 from the germline V gene are MNHNY and SVGAGI (reference sequence). Deletions cut 10 bases from V and 7 bases from J, with 13 bases between. CDR3 length: 12 residues. CDR3 DNA sequence: TGTGCCACCCACCAGGGGCCTGAAAAACTGTTTTTT. This gives the protein CATHQGPEKLFF.

This chain uses TRBV15 with TRBJ2-3; D ambiguous. CDR1 and CDR2 (germline): LNHNV, YYDKDF (reference sequence). The CDR3 has 12 residues. Trimming shortened V by 3 bases and J by 3 bases, and 4 bases separated the two germline ends. The CDR3 reads CATSRETDTQYF. CDR3 in DNA: TGTGCCACCAGCAGGGAGACAGATACGCAGTATTTT. The full variable domain, rest sourced from reference TRBV15 and TRBJ2-3, is DAMVIQNPRYQVTQFGKPVTLSCSQTLNHNVMYWYQQKSSQAPKLLFHYYDKDFNNEADTPDNFQSRRPNTSFCFLDIRSPGLGDTAMYLCATSRETDTQYFGPGTRLTVL.

The chain links TRBV9 to TRBJ2-5, with 7 bases aligning to TRBD1. J gave up 5 bases and V 4 bases, and 14 bases lay outside the gene matches. The CDR3 is made up of 16 amino acids. CDR1 SGDLS and CDR2 YYNGEE come from the germline V gene. The CDR3 protein is CASSTRQGSSQETQYF. The CDR3 coding sequence is TGTGCCAGCAGCACCCGACAGGGATCATCCCAGGAGACCCAGTACTTC.